One sample yielded the 25 T cell receptor beta chains listed below, sequenced in a study of cytomegalovirus exposure and HLA in healthy donors (dated 2017 in TCRdb). The method was the immunoSEQ multiplex PCR assay. For the multiplex PCR, a mixture combining 60 forward primers for TCR Vbeta segments and 13 reverse primers for TCR Jbeta segments was used. In its TCRdb copy, this immuneACCESS table keeps in-frame sequences only and misses some clones. Where compared with another copy, unresolved V genes explain less than half of these, and the others have no known cause. In this sample the table shows about 200,000 clones, around 80% of which occur a single time. 4.5% to 7% of the sample is taken by the ten largest. Sequencing was carried out using PBMCs. The receptors here all came from a man aged 35 to 55 in good health and CMV-seropositive.

This sequence joins TRBV15 and TRBJ2-1; 10 bases line up with TRBD2. V was pared by 11 bases and J by 7 bases, with 17 bases of the junction left unmatched. The CDR3 extends over 16 amino acids. In germline, CDR1 is LNHNV, CDR2 YYDKDF (reference sequence). The CDR3 spells CAVGWPGLAEGNEQFF. CDR3 nucleotide sequence: TGTGCCGTCGGGTGGCCTGGACTAGCGGAAGGGAATGAGCAGTTCTTC.

J is TRBJ1-1 and V is TRBV6-6, with a tentative D call TRBD1 (5 bases). Trimming left V 5 bases short and J 0 bases short, with 10 bases between. This CDR3 spans 14 amino acids. Germline V CDR1 and CDR2: MNHNY, SVGAGI (reference sequence). CDR3 region: CASSPTGLNTEAFF. DNA for the CDR3: TGTGCCAGCAGTCCTACAGGCCTGAACACTGAAGCTTTCTTT.

The J gene is TRBJ2-1, the V gene TRBV13; 10 positions match TRBD2. J gave up 8 bases and V 3 bases, and 7 bases lay outside the gene matches. This CDR3 is 15 amino acids long. Per germline, CDR1 PRHDT and CDR2 FYEKMQ (reference sequence). In DNA, the CDR3 is TGTGCCAGCAGCTTTAGCGGGAGGAAAGTGGATGAGCAGTTCTTC. Amino acids: CASSFSGRKVDEQFF. The full variable domain, rest sourced from reference TRBV13 and TRBJ2-1, is AAGVIQSPRHLIKEKRETATLKCYPIPRHDTVYWYQQGPGQDPQFLISFYEKMQSDKGSIPDRFSAQQFSDYHSELNMSSLELGDSALYFCASSFSGRKVDEQFFGPGTRLTVL.

V usage is TRBV4-1 and J usage is TRBJ1-3; D ambiguous. Trimming shortened V by 4 bases and J by 5 bases, and 15 bases separated the two germline ends. Germline values: CDR1 MGHRA, CDR2 YSYEKL. The CDR3 totals 15 residues. CDR3 amino acids: CASSPQAIVRNTIYF. In nucleotides, the CDR3 is TGCGCCAGCAGCCCCCAGGCAATAGTTAGAAACACCATATATTTT.

The chain links TRBV4-1 to TRBJ2-1; no clear D. Looked up from germline, CDR1 is MGHRA and CDR2 is YSYEKL. V shed 3 bases and J shed 7 bases, with 7 bases lying between them. The CDR3 is 12 amino acids. DNA for the CDR3: TGCGCCAGCAGCCATGGCCTTAATGAGCAGTTCTTC. Translating it yields CASSHGLNEQFF.

The rearrangement joins TRBV2 to TRBJ2-1; possible D gene TRBD1, 5 bases. Germline assignment: CDR1 SNHLY and CDR2 FYNNEI. V dropped 8 bases and J dropped 2 bases, with 10 bases sitting between them. This CDR3 region has 13 residues. This chain's CDR3 is CASDGQTYNEQFF. CDR3 in DNA: TGTGCCAGCGACGGACAAACCTACAATGAGCAGTTCTTC.

The chain recombines TRBV5-6 with TRBJ2-1, with 15 positions matching TRBD2. This CDR3 spans 15 amino acids. Germline CDR1 SGHDT, CDR2 YYEEEE. J was trimmed by 8 bases and V by 3 bases; bases with no gene match: 3. The chain's CDR3 is CASSSGLAGGYEQFF. In nucleotides, the CDR3 is TGTGCCAGCAGCTCGGGACTAGCGGGAGGTTATGAGCAGTTCTTC.

The chain couples TRBV28 to TRBJ1-1; D might be TRBD1 (5 bases). The V and J ends lost 1 base and 5 bases respectively, with 8 bases between them. Germline loops: CDR1 MDHEN, CDR2 SYDVKM. The CDR3 is made up of 13 amino acids. The CDR3 is CASSLSGGTEAFF. In DNA form, the CDR3 reads TGTGCCAGCAGTTTATCCGGGGGGACTGAAGCTTTCTTT.

The chain combines TRBV6-5 with TRBJ1-5, with TRBD1 matching 7 bases. Germline CDR1 is MNHEY and CDR2 is SVGAGI. With V trimmed by 2 bases and J by 0 bases, 4 bases remained unmatched. This CDR3 has 16 residues. For the CDR3, the DNA is TGTGCCAGCAGTTACAAGGCAGGGGGTAGCAATCAGCCCCAGCATTTT. It translates to CASSYKAGGSNQPQHF.

This clone was detected only a few times. This CDR3 reads CASTPGDPTDTQYF. CDR3 nucleotides: TGTGCCAGCACCCCGGGAGACCCCACAGATACGCAGTATTTT. The chain joins TRBV2 to TRBJ2-3; D may be TRBD2 (6 bases). Trimming removed 7 bases at V and 2 bases at J, with 13 bases between. The CDR3 covers 14 residues. CDR1 and CDR2 (germline): SNHLY, FYNNEI. The whole variable domain, filled in from reference TRBV2 and TRBJ2-3, reads EPEVTQTPSHQVTQMGQEVILRCVPISNHLYFYWYRQILGQKVEFLVSFYNNEISEKSEIFDDQFSVERPDGSNFTLKIRSTKLEDSAMYFCASTPGDPTDTQYFGPGTRLTVL.

This CDR3 is CASSPADRGYAGELFF. The CDR3 DNA reads TGCGCCAGCAGTCCCGCCGACAGGGGTTATGCCGGGGAGCTGTTTTTT. The rearrangement links TRBV5-1 to TRBJ2-2, with 8 bases aligning to TRBD1. Germline V lookup: CDR1 SGHRS, CDR2 YFSETQ. This CDR3 region has 16 residues. J gave up 6 bases and V 5 bases, and 12 bases lay outside the gene matches.

In its sample, this clone was seen a few times. The CDR3 spells CASTQRAGYGYTF. In DNA form, the CDR3 reads TGTGCCAGCACCCAACGAGCGGGGTATGGCTACACCTTC. The V and J genes are TRBV27 and TRBJ1-2; D uncertain. Germline CDR1 reads MNHEY; CDR2 reads SMNVEV (reference sequence). Trimming removed 7 bases from V and 5 bases from J, with 14 bases in between. The CDR3 has 13 amino acids.

The V gene is TRBV12-5, the J gene TRBJ2-1, with D possibly being TRBD1 (5 bases). CDR1 is LGHNT and CDR2 is FRNRAP in the germline V gene. V was pared by 7 bases and J by 1 base, with 11 bases between. The CDR3 has 14 residues. CDR3 in amino acids: CASARQFSYNEQFF. The CDR3 DNA sequence: TGTGCTAGTGCTAGACAGTTTTCCTACAATGAGCAGTTCTTC.

This clone has just one count. This chain uses TRBV5-1 with TRBJ2-5, with 8 nucleotides matching TRBD2. V trimming: 2 bases; J trimming: 2 bases; junction bases outside the gene matches: 14. Germline V gene sequence: CDR1 SGHRS, CDR2 YFSETQ. The CDR3 spans 18 residues. CDR3 sequence: CASSFGPAGAIGQETQYF. CDR3 DNA sequence: TGCGCCAGCAGCTTCGGGCCAGCGGGAGCGATTGGGCAAGAGACCCAGTACTTC.

The chain uses TRBV10-3 and TRBJ1-1; D gene unclear. The CDR3 is made up of 13 amino acids. Looked up from germline, CDR1 is ENHRY and CDR2 is SYGVKD. Between the trimmed V and J ends, which lost 3 bases and 1 base, there was a span of 6 bases. The CDR3 DNA sequence: TGTGCCATCAGTGAAACAACGAACACTGAAGCTTTCTTT. Protein sequence: CAISETTNTEAFF.

The chain links TRBV4-2 to TRBJ2-3, with no clear D. Looked up from germline, CDR1 is LGHNA and CDR2 is YNFKEQ. The CDR3 length is 14 residues. V shed 2 bases and J shed 3 bases, with 9 bases lying between them. The CDR3 region is CASSQTEATDTQYF. The CDR3 DNA sequence: TGTGCCAGCAGCCAAACCGAGGCTACAGATACGCAGTATTTT.

This clone was observed a single time. V usage is TRBV6-1 and J usage is TRBJ2-1; 8 bases align to TRBD2. The V segment lost 1 base and the J segment 4 bases; nucleotides outside the gene matches: 6. This CDR3 region has 16 residues. CDR1 and CDR2 from the germline V gene are MNHNS and SASEGT. The CDR3 nucleotides read TGTGCCAGCAGTGAAGAAGGGACTAGGGTATACAATGAGCAGTTCTTC. It translates to CASSEEGTRVYNEQFF.

The chain combines TRBV4-1 with TRBJ2-2; the D gene is possibly TRBD1 (5 bases). Trimming shortened V by 0 bases and J by 2 bases, and 7 bases separated the two germline ends. This CDR3 region has 15 residues. Germline V CDR1 and CDR2: MGHRA, YSYEKL. The CDR3 nucleotides are TGCGCCAGCAGCCAAGAGACAGCTAACACCGGGGAGCTGTTTTTT. Encoded protein: CASSQETANTGELFF.

V gene TRBV4-2 combines with J gene TRBJ1-2, with D maybe TRBD1 (5 bases). The CDR3 runs to 13 residues. The germline CDR1 and CDR2 sequences are LGHNA and YNFKEQ. V was pared by 0 bases and J by 8 bases, with 10 bases between. The CDR3 region is CASSQDGGSGYTF. The CDR3 nucleotides read TGTGCCAGCAGCCAAGATGGGGGGTCAGGCTACACCTTC.

The chain has TRBV9 and TRBJ1-3; maybe TRBD1 (6 bases). Trimming stripped 1 base from V and 0 bases from J, with 11 bases between. Per germline, CDR1 SGDLS and CDR2 YYNGEE. This CDR3 is built from 16 residues. The CDR3: CASSVKDSSSGNTIYF. The CDR3 DNA is TGTGCCAGCAGCGTAAAGGACAGCTCCTCTGGAAACACCATATATTTT.

The chain carries TRBV4-1 and TRBJ2-7; TRBD1 aligns across 7 bases. The junction had 3 bases not matched to a gene; V was cut back by 2 bases and J by 2 bases. The germline V gene has CDR1 MGHRA and CDR2 YSYEKL. This CDR3 contains 14 residues. The CDR3 spells CASSQKQGPYEQYF. CDR3 nucleotide sequence: TGCGCCAGCAGCCAAAAACAGGGGCCCTACGAGCAGTACTTC.

The gene calls are TRBV5-4 and TRBJ2-3; 7 positions agree with TRBD1. Looked up from germline, CDR1 is SGHNT and CDR2 is YYREEE (reference sequence). Unmatched junction bases numbered 14, after V lost 2 bases and J lost 11 bases. The CDR3 extends over 15 amino acids. The DNA of the CDR3 is TGTGCCAGCAGCTTTATGTTGGGACAGCTTGTTCAGCAGTATTTT. Its protein is CASSFMLGQLVQQYF.

The chain recombines TRBV29-1 with TRBJ1-1; D is undetermined. The V gene's germline CDR1 is SQVTM and CDR2 ANQGSEA. The V end was cut by 6 bases, the J end by 2 bases, with 13 bases between. The CDR3 sequence is 13 residues long. The chain's CDR3 is CSVRGRENTEAFF. The CDR3 nucleotides are TGCAGCGTCAGAGGACGGGAAAACACTGAAGCTTTCTTT.

The CDR3 here is CASSLGASASTDTQYF. The CDR3 DNA reads as TGCGCCAGCAGCTTGGGAGCGAGCGCTAGCACAGATACGCAGTATTTT. The chain couples TRBV5-1 to TRBJ2-3, with no clear D. The CDR3 has 16 amino acids. From germline, CDR1 is SGHRS and CDR2 YFSETQ. V dropped 0 bases and J dropped 0 bases, with 11 bases sitting between them.

Of note for this clone: At the DNA level, this CDR3 is encoded by other sequences in the same sample as well. The V call is TRBV4-1, the J call TRBJ2-7, with TRBD2 identical over 8 bases. The CDR3 runs to 15 residues. The junction had 5 bases not matched to a gene; V was cut back by 0 bases and J by 4 bases. Germline V lookup: CDR1 MGHRA, CDR2 YSYEKL. The CDR3 here is CASSQDSGTIYEQYF. For the CDR3, the DNA is TGCGCCAGCAGCCAAGATAGCGGGACCATTTACGAGCAGTACTTC.